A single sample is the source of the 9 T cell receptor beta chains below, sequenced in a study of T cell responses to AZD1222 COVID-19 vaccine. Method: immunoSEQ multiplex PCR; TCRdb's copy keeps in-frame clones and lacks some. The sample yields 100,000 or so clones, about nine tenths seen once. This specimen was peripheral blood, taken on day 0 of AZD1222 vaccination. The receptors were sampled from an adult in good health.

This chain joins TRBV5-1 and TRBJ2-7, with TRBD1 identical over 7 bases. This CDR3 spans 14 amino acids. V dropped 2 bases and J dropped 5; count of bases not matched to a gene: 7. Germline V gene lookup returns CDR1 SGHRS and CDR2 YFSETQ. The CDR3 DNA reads TGCGCCAGCAGCTTAGGGACAGAGCTTCACGAGCAGTACTTC. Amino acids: CASSLGTELHEQYF. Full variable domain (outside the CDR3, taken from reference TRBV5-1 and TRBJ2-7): KAGVTQTPRYLIKTRGQQVTLSCSPISGHRSVSWYQQTPGQGLQFLFEYFSETQRNKGNFPGRFSGRQFSNSRSEMNVSTLELGDSALYLCASSLGTELHEQYFGPGTRLTVT.

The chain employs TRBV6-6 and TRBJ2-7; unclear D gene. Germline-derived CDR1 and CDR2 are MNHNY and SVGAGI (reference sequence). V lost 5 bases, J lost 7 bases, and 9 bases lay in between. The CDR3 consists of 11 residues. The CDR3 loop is CASSNLDEQYF. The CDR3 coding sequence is TGTGCCAGCAGTAACCTCGATGAGCAGTACTTC.

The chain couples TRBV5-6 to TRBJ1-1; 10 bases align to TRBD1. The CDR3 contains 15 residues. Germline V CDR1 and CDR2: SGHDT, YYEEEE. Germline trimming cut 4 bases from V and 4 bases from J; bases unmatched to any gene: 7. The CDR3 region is CASSLLTGGITEAFF. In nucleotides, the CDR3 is TGTGCCAGCAGCCTGTTGACAGGGGGCATCACTGAAGCTTTCTTT.

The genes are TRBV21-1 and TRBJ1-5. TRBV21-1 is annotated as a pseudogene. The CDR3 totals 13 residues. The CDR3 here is CASSKPLSQPQHF. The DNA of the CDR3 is TGTGCCAGCAGCAAGCCTTTGAGTCAGCCCCAGCATTTT.

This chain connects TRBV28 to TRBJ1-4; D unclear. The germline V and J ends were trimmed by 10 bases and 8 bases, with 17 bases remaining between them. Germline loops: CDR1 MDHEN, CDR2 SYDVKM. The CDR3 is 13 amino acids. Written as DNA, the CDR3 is TGTGCCACCCAGACGTCAGGAGTGGAAAAACTGTTTTTT. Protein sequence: CATQTSGVEKLFF.

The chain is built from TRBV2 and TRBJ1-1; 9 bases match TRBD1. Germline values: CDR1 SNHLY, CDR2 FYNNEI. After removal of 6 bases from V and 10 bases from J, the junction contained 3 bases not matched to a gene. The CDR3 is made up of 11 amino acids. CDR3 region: CASRNRGLAFF. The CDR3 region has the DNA TGTGCCAGCAGAAACAGGGGGCTAGCTTTCTTT. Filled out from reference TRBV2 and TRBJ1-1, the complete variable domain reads EPEVTQTPSHQVTQMGQEVILRCVPISNHLYFYWYRQILGQKVEFLVSFYNNEISEKSEIFDDQFSVERPDGSNFTLKIRSTKLEDSAMYFCASRNRGLAFFGQGTRLTVV.

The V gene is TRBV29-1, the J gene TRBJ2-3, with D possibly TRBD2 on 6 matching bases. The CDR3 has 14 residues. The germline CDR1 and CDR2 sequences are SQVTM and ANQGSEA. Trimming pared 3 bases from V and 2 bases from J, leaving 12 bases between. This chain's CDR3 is CSVDGRDFTDTQYF. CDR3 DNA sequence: TGCAGCGTTGACGGGCGGGATTTCACAGATACGCAGTATTTT.

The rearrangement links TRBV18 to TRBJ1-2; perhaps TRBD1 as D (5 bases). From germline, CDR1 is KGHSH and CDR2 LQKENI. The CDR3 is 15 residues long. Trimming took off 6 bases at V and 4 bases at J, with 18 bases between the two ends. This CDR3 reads CASSQGPGGSYGYTF. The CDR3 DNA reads TGTGCCAGCTCGCAGGGTCCTGGAGGGTCCTATGGCTACACCTTC.

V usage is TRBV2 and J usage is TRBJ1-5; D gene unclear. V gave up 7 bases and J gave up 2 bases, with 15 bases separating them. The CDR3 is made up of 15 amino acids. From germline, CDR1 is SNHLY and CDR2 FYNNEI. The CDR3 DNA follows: TGTGCCAGCACTCCGTTCGGACGTGGCAATCAGCCCCAGCATTTT. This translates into CASTPFGRGNQPQHF. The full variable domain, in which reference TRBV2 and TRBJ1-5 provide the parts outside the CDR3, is EPEVTQTPSHQVTQMGQEVILRCVPISNHLYFYWYRQILGQKVEFLVSFYNNEISEKSEIFDDQFSVERPDGSNFTLKIRSTKLEDSAMYFCASTPFGRGNQPQHFGDGTRLSIL.